These 17 T cell receptor beta chains were all obtained from the same sample, sequenced in a study of cytomegalovirus exposure and HLA in healthy donors. In the PCR, 60 Vbeta and 13 Jbeta primers were used. Generated by immunoSEQ multiplex PCR, the TCRdb table keeps only in-frame clones and is missing some. This sample has more than 90,000 clones; approximately 81% occur once, and the top ten carry approximately 3.9%. Sequencing used PBMCs. Receptor source: an older woman in good health and CMV-seropositive.

The J gene is TRBJ2-2, the V gene TRBV6-6, with 11 positions matching TRBD2. Per germline, CDR1 MNHNY and CDR2 SVGAGI (reference sequence). V shed 7 bases and J 7 bases; nucleotides not matched to a gene: 8. The CDR3 loop spans 15 amino acids. The CDR3 loop reads CASNVLAGVGGELFF. Here the CDR3 DNA reads TGTGCCAGCAATGTACTAGCGGGAGTCGGCGGGGAGCTGTTTTTT.

This clone was picked up one time. The gene calls are TRBV11-3 and TRBJ2-5; a weak D match, TRBD1 (5 bases). Between the trimmed V and J ends, which lost 5 bases and 0 bases, there was a span of 10 bases. This CDR3 is built from 14 residues. Germline CDR1 is SGHNT and CDR2 is YENEEA. CDR3 protein: CASSVGHNQETQYF. CDR3 sequence (DNA): TGTGCCAGCAGCGTTGGACATAACCAAGAGACCCAGTACTTC.

The rearrangement uses TRBV7-2 and TRBJ2-7, with D tentatively TRBD2 (5 bases). Germline CDR1 reads SGHTA; CDR2 reads FQGNSA. This CDR3 region has 13 residues. Trimming left V 5 bases short and J 3 bases short, with 11 bases between. The DNA for the CDR3 is TGTGCCAGCAGCCTATATAGCGTCTACGAGCAGTACTTC. Its translation is CASSLYSVYEQYF.

The chain employs TRBV5-1 and TRBJ1-2; 8 positions agree with TRBD1. After removal of 4 bases from V and 7 bases from J, the junction contained 9 bases not matched to a gene. This CDR3 has 14 amino acids. Germline V gene data show CDR1 as SGHRS and CDR2 as YFSETQ. CDR3 region: CASSKTGVGSGYTF. The CDR3 DNA sequence: TGCGCCAGCAGCAAGACAGGGGTGGGAAGTGGCTACACCTTC. Based on the CDR3 plus reference TRBV5-1 and TRBJ1-2, the full variable domain is KAGVTQTPRYLIKTRGQQVTLSCSPISGHRSVSWYQQTPGQGLQFLFEYFSETQRNKGNFPGRFSGRQFSNSRSEMNVSTLELGDSALYLCASSKTGVGSGYTFGSGTRLTVV.

The rearrangement joins TRBV18 to TRBJ2-5, with 10 bases fitting TRBD1. CDR1 and CDR2 (germline): KGHSH, LQKENI. The CDR3 has 16 residues. V was pared by 3 bases and J by 5 bases, with 9 bases of the junction left unmatched. The CDR3 sequence is CASSPLGTGDEETQYF. The CDR3 nucleotides are TGTGCCAGCTCACCCCTGGGGACAGGGGACGAGGAGACCCAGTACTTC. The variable domain in full, with the rest retrieved from reference TRBV18 and TRBJ2-5, is NAGVMQNPRHLVRRRGQEARLRCSPMKGHSHVYWYRQLPEEGLKFMVYLQKENIIDESGMPKERFSAEFPKEGPSILRIQQVVRGDSAAYFCASSPLGTGDEETQYFGPGTRLLVL.

The chain uses TRBV4-1 and TRBJ1-2; D perhaps matches TRBD1 (5 bases). This CDR3 region has 15 residues. Trimming left V 0 bases short and J 6 bases short, with 14 bases between. Germline V CDR1 and CDR2: MGHRA, YSYEKL. The CDR3 DNA reads as TGCGCCAGCAGCCAAGAGGGCGGGGCGAGGGATGGCTACACCTTC. Protein product: CASSQEGGARDGYTF.

This chain links TRBV4-2 with TRBJ2-1; the D gene is possibly TRBD2 (5 bases). The V and J ends lost 1 base and 5 bases respectively, with 18 bases between them. From germline, CDR1 is LGHNA and CDR2 YNFKEQ. This CDR3 has 17 amino acids. The CDR3 protein is CASSQANRGPGDNEQFF. The CDR3 DNA is TGTGCCAGCAGCCAAGCCAATCGGGGTCCAGGTGACAATGAGCAGTTCTTC.

This clone was detected once. The genes are TRBV19 and TRBJ2-5; 9 bases fit TRBD1. The CDR3 has 16 amino acids. The germline CDR1 and CDR2 sequences are LNHDA and SQIVND (reference sequence). V gave up 0 bases and J gave up 5 bases; unmatched junction bases: 7. CDR3 nucleotides: TGTGCCAGTAGTATAGATCGGACAGGGGCGGTTGAGACCCAGTACTTC. Its protein product is CASSIDRTGAVETQYF.

The chain employs TRBV2 and TRBJ2-7; 8 bases fit TRBD2. This CDR3 contains 13 residues. J gave up 3 bases and V 7 bases, and 5 bases lay outside the gene matches. Germline CDR1 reads SNHLY; CDR2 reads FYNNEI. The CDR3 DNA is TGTGCCAGCATGTGGCTAGCGGGCTACGAGCAGTACTTC. Its protein product is CASMWLAGYEQYF.

The chain employs TRBV7-2 and TRBJ2-7; 14 bases agree with TRBD2. Germline CDR1 and CDR2: SGHTA and FQGNSA. CDR3 size: 16 residues. V shed 5 bases, J shed 1 base, and the junction held 4 bases outside the gene matches. The CDR3, as DNA: TGTGCCAGCAGCCCCGGGACTAGCGGGAGATCCTACGAGCAGTACTTC. Translation gives CASSPGTSGRSYEQYF.

This clone was seen a few times. This sequence joins TRBV19 and TRBJ2-7, with D possibly matching TRBD1 (5 bases). This CDR3 is 15 amino acids long. V shed 5 bases and J shed 0 bases, with 14 bases lying between them. The germline V gene encodes CDR1 LNHDA and CDR2 SQIVND (reference sequence). Here the CDR3 DNA reads TGTGCCAGTAGTTCCCGGACAACGAGCTCCTACGAGCAGTACTTC. Amino acids: CASSSRTTSSYEQYF.

This clone appeared a single time. This chain uses TRBV20-1 with TRBJ1-2, with 7 positions matching TRBD1. Germline V gene data show CDR1 as DFQATT and CDR2 as SNEGSKA (reference sequence). Trimming took 5 bases from V and 9 from J; bases not matched to a gene: 6. This CDR3 comprises 11 residues. CDR3 DNA: TGCAGTGCTGAAGACAGGGCGAGCTACACCTTC. This translates into CSAEDRASYTF.

This chain uses TRBV19 with TRBJ2-1; 8 bases align to TRBD1. The V and J ends lost 6 bases and 12 bases, in that order; junction bases with no gene match: 13. The CDR3 runs to 14 residues. Per germline, CDR1 LNHDA and CDR2 SQIVND (reference sequence). The CDR3 is CASRKTGELGGQFF. The CDR3 DNA reads TGTGCCAGTAGGAAGACAGGGGAGCTTGGGGGGCAGTTCTTC.

The genes are TRBV29-1 and TRBJ2-3, with TRBD2 identical over 10 bases. The CDR3 contains 18 residues. Germline V gene sequence: CDR1 SQVTM, CDR2 ANQGSEA. Losses at the gene ends were 3 bases for V and 5 bases for J; bases not matched to a gene: 17. As DNA, the CDR3 is TGCAGCGTTGACGGACGGTTGAGGCTAGCGGGAGCCATAGATACGCAGTATTTT. Protein sequence: CSVDGRLRLAGAIDTQYF.

This clone occurred once. The chain uses TRBV4-1 and TRBJ2-1; D is perhaps TRBD2 (6 bases). Trimming took 3 bases from V and 10 from J, leaving 10 bases between them. The CDR3 runs to 12 residues. Germline assignment: CDR1 MGHRA and CDR2 YSYEKL. As DNA, the CDR3 is TGCGCCAGCAGCCACCCCCGGGGGGAGCAGTTCTTC. Amino acid sequence: CASSHPRGEQFF.

CDR3 nucleotide sequence: TGTGCCAGCAGTGATCGACAGGGCGGGAACACTGAAGCTTTCTTT. Its translation is CASSDRQGGNTEAFF. The chain carries TRBV5-4 and TRBJ1-1, with 7 bases that match TRBD1. The CDR3 consists of 15 residues. Germline V gives CDR1 SGHNT, CDR2 YYREEE (reference sequence). The V and J ends lost 5 bases and 1 base, in that order; junction bases with no gene match: 8.

The rearrangement uses TRBV15 and TRBJ1-4; D is ambiguous. Germline V gene lookup returns CDR1 LNHNV and CDR2 YYDKDF (reference sequence). V lost 5 bases to trimming and J lost 10 bases, with 11 bases between them. This CDR3 is built from 12 residues. The CDR3 spells CATSLGLGKLFF. The CDR3 coding sequence is TGTGCCACCAGCTTGGGCTTGGGAAAACTGTTTTTT.